The TCR beta chain described here comes from a study of blood T cells in healthy people across ages. General observations from the study: Without sorted subsets, naive and antigen-experienced compartments could not be conclusively compared. More naive CD4+ cells and higher diversity were found in long-lived than in aged donors.

The authors ran a second PCR of roughly 6 to 12 cycles using a sample-barcoded 5' primer and a J-beta primer mix. TCRdb reprocessed the 5' RACE reads via MiXCR and lists one record per CDR3 protein. The data contain over 1,500,000 distinct CDR3 sequences, just under 50% of them seen just once; the ten biggest clones take up 2.1%. Donors were systemically healthy Caucasian individuals from Russia aged roughly 6 to 100 years. As for this clonotype: The antigen is undetermined.

The CDR3 length is 15 residues. Germline V gene data show CDR1 as MNHEY and CDR2 as SVGEGT. V lost 6 bases, J lost 2 bases, and 8 bases stayed unmatched. The clonotype comes from a woman in her thirties or forties in good health. The sequencing input was blood. The rearrangement uses TRBV6-2 or TRBV6-3 and TRBJ2-7, with 9 bases lining up with TRBD1. The CDR3 sequence is CASSSGQGAPYEQYF. The CDR3 nucleotides are TGTGCCAGCAGCTCGGGACAGGGTGCCCCCTACGAGCAGTACTTC.